A single sample is the source of the 6 T cell receptor beta chains below, sequenced in a study of CXCR3-negative and CXCR3-positive naive CD8 T cells. The TRB cDNA libraries were prepared by 5' RACE with UMI labels. TCRdb reprocessed the 5' RACE reads; each CDR3 protein has one entry and no DNA is given. Found here are around 140,000 distinct CDR3 sequences; the top ten clones hold nearly 0.5%. The sample taken for sequencing was naive CXCR3- CD8+ T cells from blood. Specified subset: CD45RO-CCR7+CD27+CD95- naive CD8+ T cells lacking CXCR3 (TNR3-). These receptor sequences come from a human donor in good health. Some clones in this sample may be carry-over from other donors' samples.

J is TRBJ1-2 and V is TRBV28. Germline V gives CDR1 MDHEN, CDR2 SYDVKM. CDR3 length: 14 residues. CDR3 loop: CASSFPSVPYGYTF.

The chain employs TRBV5-1 and TRBJ2-5; TCRdb calls TRBD1, which cannot be checked without DNA. The CDR3 contains 15 residues. Germline CDR1 SGHRS, CDR2 YFSETQ. CDR3 region: CASSFLDGEQETQYF.

The chain carries TRBV12-3 or TRBV12-4 and TRBJ2-1; there is no DNA to check the TCRdb D call of TRBD1. The CDR3 spans 14 residues. The chain's CDR3 is CASTLGSTYNEQFF.

The chain carries TRBV21-1 and TRBJ1-1; TCRdb picks TRBD1, but there is no DNA to check that call. TRBV21-1 is a known pseudogene. This CDR3 spans 15 amino acids. This CDR3 is CASSKGGGANTEAFF.

This chain joins TRBV29-1 and TRBJ1-3; the D call from TCRdb, TRBD1, cannot be confirmed without DNA. CDR3 size: 15 residues. Germline V gene lookup returns CDR1 SQVTM and CDR2 ANQGSEA. CDR3 sequence: CSVVEDPWAGNTIYF.

The rearrangement uses TRBV3-1 and TRBJ2-7; TCRdb indicates TRBD2, and absent DNA this call remains unverified. The CDR3 length is 17 residues. The germline gives CDR1 LGHDT, CDR2 YNNKEL (reference sequence). The CDR3: CASSPEDVGTAAYEQYF.